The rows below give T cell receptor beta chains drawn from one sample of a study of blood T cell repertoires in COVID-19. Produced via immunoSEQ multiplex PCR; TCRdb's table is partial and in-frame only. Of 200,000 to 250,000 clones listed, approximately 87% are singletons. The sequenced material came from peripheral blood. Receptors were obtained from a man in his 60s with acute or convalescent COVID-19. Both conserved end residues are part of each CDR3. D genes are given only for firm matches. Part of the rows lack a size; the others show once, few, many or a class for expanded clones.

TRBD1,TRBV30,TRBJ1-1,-,TGTGCGGAAAAGGGACAGGGATTCACTGAAGCTTTCTTT,CAEKGQGFTEAFF
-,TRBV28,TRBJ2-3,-,TGTGCCAGCAGTTCCTATCAAGCGATGAGCACAGATACGCAGTATTTT,CASSSYQAMSTDTQYF
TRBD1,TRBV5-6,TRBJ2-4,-,TGTGCCAGCAGCGCGACAGGGGAACAAGCCAAAAACATTCAGTACTTC,CASSATGEQAKNIQYF
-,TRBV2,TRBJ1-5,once,TGTGCCAGCAGTGAAGGGACTACGACGGATCGGCCCCAGCATTTT,CASSEGTTTDRPQHF
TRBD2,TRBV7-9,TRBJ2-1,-,TGTGCCAGCAGCTTTAAGCGGGGGCTTTACAATGAGCAGTTCTTC,CASSFKRGLYNEQFF
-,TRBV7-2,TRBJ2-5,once,TGTGCCAGCAGCTCCGTTGAGACCCAGTACTTC,CASSSVETQYF
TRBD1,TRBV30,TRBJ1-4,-,TGTGCCTGGAGTCTCGGACAGGGAGGGAATGAAAAACTGTTTTTT,CAWSLGQGGNEKLFF
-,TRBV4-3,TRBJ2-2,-,TGCGCCAGCAGCCAAGAAGTGTCTAGCGAGTCTAGCGGGGAGCTGTTTTTT,CASSQEVSSESSGELFF
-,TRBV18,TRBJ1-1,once,TGTGCCAGCTCTAGGACACCCGAAGCTTTCTTT,CASSRTPEAFF
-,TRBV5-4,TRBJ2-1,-,TGTGCCAGCAGCTTAGGAACAGGTCCTTACAATGAGCAGTTCTTC,CASSLGTGPYNEQFF
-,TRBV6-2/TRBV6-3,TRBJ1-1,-,TGTGCCAGCAGTTATCAGGCCCTGAACACTGAAGCTTTCTTT,CASSYQALNTEAFF
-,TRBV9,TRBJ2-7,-,TGTGCCAGCAGCGTAGGGGGAGTCTACGAGCAGTACTTC,CASSVGGVYEQYF
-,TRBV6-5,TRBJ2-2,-,TGTGCCAGCAGTTACTCCCAGAGGATGACCGGGGAGCTGTTTTTT,CASSYSQRMTGELFF
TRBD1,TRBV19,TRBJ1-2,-,TGTGCCAGTAGCCCTGACAGGGCTCGATATGGCTACACCTTC,CASSPDRARYGYTF
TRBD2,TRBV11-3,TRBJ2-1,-,TGTGCCAGCAGCCTAGGGGTAGCGGGGGGTTCCTACAATGAGCAGTTCTTC,CASSLGVAGGSYNEQFF
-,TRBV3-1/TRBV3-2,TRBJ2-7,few,TGTGCCAGCGTGGGGGAGGTTAGCTACGAGCAGTACTTC,CASVGEVSYEQYF
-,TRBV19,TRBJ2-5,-,TGTGCCAGTAGCCGTAATCTGGGGCAGGAGACCCAGTACTTC,CASSRNLGQETQYF
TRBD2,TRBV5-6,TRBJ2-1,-,TGTGCCAGCAGCTTGGTAGCGGGAGGGCCTGACAATGAGCAGTTCTTC,CASSLVAGGPDNEQFF
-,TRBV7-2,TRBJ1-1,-,TGTGCCAGCAGCTTAGAAGGGGACATGAACACTGAAGCTTTCTTT,CASSLEGDMNTEAFF
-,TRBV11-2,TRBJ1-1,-,TGTGCCAGCAGCTTAGATCGGGTGGGGAACACTGAAGCTTTCTTT,CASSLDRVGNTEAFF
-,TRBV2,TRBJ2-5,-,TGTGCCAGCAGTGTCCGGGACAACCCTACCGGGACCCAGTACTTC,CASSVRDNPTGTQYF
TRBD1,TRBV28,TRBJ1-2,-,TGTGCCAGCAGTTCCAGGGGGTTTGACTATGGCTACACCTTC,CASSSRGFDYGYTF
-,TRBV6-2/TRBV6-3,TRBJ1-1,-,TGTGCCAGCAGTCAGGGCTCCGGCACTGAAGCTTTCTTT,CASSQGSGTEAFF
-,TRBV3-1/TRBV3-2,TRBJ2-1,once,TGTGCCAGCAGCCAACTTAGTCGGGGAGTTTACAATGAGCAGTTCTTC,CASSQLSRGVYNEQFF
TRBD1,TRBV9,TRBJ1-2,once,TGTGCCAGCAGCGAAGATCAGGGGGCTTACTATGGCTACACCTTC,CASSEDQGAYYGYTF
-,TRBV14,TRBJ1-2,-,TGTGCCAGCAGCCAGACTAGACCGTATGGCTACACCTTC,CASSQTRPYGYTF
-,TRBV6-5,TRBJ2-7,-,TGTGCCAGCAGTAAGGGGGAAGGCTACGAGCAGTACTTC,CASSKGEGYEQYF
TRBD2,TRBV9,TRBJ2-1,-,TGTGCCAGCAGCGTCAAACCTAGCGGATTAAGCTCCTACAATGAGCAGTTCTTC,CASSVKPSGLSSYNEQFF
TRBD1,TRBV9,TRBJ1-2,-,TGTGCCAGCAGCGCCGCGGGACAGGGGAGTTATGGCTACACCTTC,CASSAAGQGSYGYTF
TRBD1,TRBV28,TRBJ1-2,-,TGTGCCAGCAGCCTCCGGGACAGGGCCCTTTACTATGGCTACACCTTC,CASSLRDRALYYGYTF
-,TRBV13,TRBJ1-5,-,TGTGCCAGCAGCTTCCCAGGACAGCCCCAGCATTTT,CASSFPGQPQHF
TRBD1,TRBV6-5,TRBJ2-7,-,TGTGCCAGCAAGGGACAGGGCACCTACGAGCAGTACTTC,CASKGQGTYEQYF
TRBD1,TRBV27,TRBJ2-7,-,TGTGCCAGCAGTAGGGACAGGGCTTACGAGCAGTACTTC,CASSRDRAYEQYF
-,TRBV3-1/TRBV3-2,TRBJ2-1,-,TGTGCCAGCAGCCCGCCGGGTAGCGGACCTAACAATGAGCAGTTCTTC,CASSPPGSGPNNEQFF
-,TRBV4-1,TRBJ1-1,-,TGCGCCAGCAGCCACCCTAGATCGACTGTGAACACTGAAGCTTTCTTT,CASSHPRSTVNTEAFF
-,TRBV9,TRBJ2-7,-,TGTGCCAGCAGCGTAGATGTGGAGGTCTACGAGCAGTACTTC,CASSVDVEVYEQYF
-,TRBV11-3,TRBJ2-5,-,TGTGCCAGCAGCTTAGAGGGGCAGGATCAAGAGACCCAGTACTTC,CASSLEGQDQETQYF
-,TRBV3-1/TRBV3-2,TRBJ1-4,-,TGTGCCAGCAGCCTCCACGGGGGGAATGAAAAACTGTTTTTT,CASSLHGGNEKLFF
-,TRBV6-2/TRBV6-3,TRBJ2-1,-,TGTGCCAGCAGTAGAGAGACTTACAATGAGCAGTTCTTC,CASSRETYNEQFF
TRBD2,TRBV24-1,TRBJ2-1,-,TGTGCCACCAGTGACGCTAGCGGGAGAGTATACAATGAGCAGTTCTTC,CATSDASGRVYNEQFF
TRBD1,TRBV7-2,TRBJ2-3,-,TGTGCCAGCAGCTTAGGTATGACAGGGGGCACAGATACGCAGTATTTT,CASSLGMTGGTDTQYF
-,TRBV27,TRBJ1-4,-,TGTGCCAGCAGTTCCCTACAGGGTGCAACTAATGAAAAACTGTTTTTT,CASSSLQGATNEKLFF
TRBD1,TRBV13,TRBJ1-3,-,TGTGCCAGCAGCCCCCGGACAGGGGAGAACACCATATATTTT,CASSPRTGENTIYF
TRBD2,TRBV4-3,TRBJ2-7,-,TGCGCCAGCAGCCAGGACCCGACTAGCGGGAGAGACGAGCAGTACTTC,CASSQDPTSGRDEQYF
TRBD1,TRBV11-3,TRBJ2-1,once,TGTGCCAGCAGCTTAGAGGGACAGGTGATGGAGTTCTTC,CASSLEGQVMEFF
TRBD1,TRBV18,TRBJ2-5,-,TGTGCCAGCTCAGATAGGACAGGGGGCTTTGGAGAGACCCAGTACTTC,CASSDRTGGFGETQYF
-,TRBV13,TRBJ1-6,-,TGTGCCAGCAGCGACGGACATGGAAAGAGGCCCCTCCACTTT,CASSDGHGKRPLHF
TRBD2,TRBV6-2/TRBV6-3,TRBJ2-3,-,TGTGCCAGCAGTTACTCGCGGGAGAGGACAGATACGCAGTATTTT,CASSYSRERTDTQYF
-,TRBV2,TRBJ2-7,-,TGTGCCAGCAGTGCGACTAGGTGGGACGAGCAGTACTTC,CASSATRWDEQYF
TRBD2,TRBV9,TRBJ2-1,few,TGTGCCAGCAGCCCCTGGACTAGCGGGTCCAATGAGCAGTTCTTC,CASSPWTSGSNEQFF
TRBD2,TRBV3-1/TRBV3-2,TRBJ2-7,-,TGTGCCAGCAGCCAAGAAACGGTGGGCTCTAGCGGGAGGAACGAGCAGTACTTC,CASSQETVGSSGRNEQYF
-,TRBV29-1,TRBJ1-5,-,TGCAGCGTTGGGGCGTTCGATCAGCCCCAGCATTTT,CSVGAFDQPQHF
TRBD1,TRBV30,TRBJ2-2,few,TGTGCCTGGACTCCGGGACAGGGTCTATTCTCGAGCACCGGGGAGCTGTTTTTT,CAWTPGQGLFSSTGELFF
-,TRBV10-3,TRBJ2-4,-,TGTGCCATCAGCCAGCCTCAGGGTGAAGCCAAAAACATTCAGTACTTC,CAISQPQGEAKNIQYF
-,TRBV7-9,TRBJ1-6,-,TGTGCCAGCAGCCCCGGGGTGCCTAACCGTTCACCCCTCCACTTT,CASSPGVPNRSPLHF
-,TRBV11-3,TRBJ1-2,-,TGTGCCAGCAGCTTAGTGTTCGGAACAGGGTCTGGCTACACCTTC,CASSLVFGTGSGYTF
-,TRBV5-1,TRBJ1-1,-,TGCGCCAGCAGCTGGGGGGATAGGAACACTGAAGCTTTCTTT,CASSWGDRNTEAFF